The rows below give T cell receptor beta chains drawn from one sample of a study of T cells after yellow fever vaccination. TCRdb re-called the 5' RACE reads with MiXCR, one entry per CDR3 protein. The sample includes 150,000 to 200,000 distinct CDR3 sequences, roughly 9.6% of them seen just once. Material: CD8+ T cells sorted from PBMCs, obtained 15 days after the yellow fever booster vaccination. The origin of the receptors is a man aged 18-30 years who received the YFV17D yellow fever vaccine. Both conserved end residues are part of each CDR3. The order of the fields is CDR3 length, V gene, J gene, D gene, clone size, CDR3 DNA, CDR3 protein. The D gene is left open where the match is weak. Not every row has a clone size; where given, it reads once, few, many or a size class.

CDR3 length: 15; V gene: TRBV7-9; J gene: TRBJ2-7; D gene: .; clone size: many; CDR3 DNA: TGTGCCAGCAGCCTACGGGTCAGCCGCATCTACGAGCAGTACTTC; CDR3 protein: CASSLRVSRIYEQYF
CDR3 length: 16; V gene: TRBV4-1; J gene: TRBJ2-3; D gene: TRBD2; clone size: few; CDR3 DNA: TGCGCCAGCAGCCAAGATTTCACTAGCGGGTCAGATACGCAGTATTTT; CDR3 protein: CASSQDFTSGSDTQYF
CDR3 length: 16; V gene: TRBV13; J gene: TRBJ2-3; D gene: .; clone size: few; CDR3 DNA: TGTGCCAGCAGCTTTCAGGTGGGCCCCAGCACAGATACGCAGTATTTT; CDR3 protein: CASSFQVGPSTDTQYF
CDR3 length: 12; V gene: TRBV29-1; J gene: TRBJ1-1; D gene: .; clone size: few; CDR3 DNA: TGCAGCGTTGAATTCCGGTACACTGAAGCTTTCTTT; CDR3 protein: CSVEFRYTEAFF
CDR3 length: 14; V gene: TRBV29-1; J gene: TRBJ1-1; D gene: .; clone size: few; CDR3 DNA: TGCAGCGTTGAAGCTTTAGTAAAGTTTTCTGAAGCTTTCTTT; CDR3 protein: CSVEALVKFSEAFF
CDR3 length: 16; V gene: TRBV27; J gene: TRBJ2-5; D gene: TRBD1; clone size: .; CDR3 DNA: TGTGCCAGCAGTCCCCAGGGGGCTGGGGGGCCGAAGACCCAGTACTTC; CDR3 protein: CASSPQGAGGPKTQYF
CDR3 length: 16; V gene: TRBV6-6; J gene: TRBJ1-2; D gene: .; clone size: .; CDR3 DNA: TGTGCCAGCAGTTACGCGACAGCGGGGAGGGACTATGGCTACACCTTC; CDR3 protein: CASSYATAGRDYGYTF
CDR3 length: 13; V gene: TRBV29-1; J gene: TRBJ1-2; D gene: TRBD1; clone size: few; CDR3 DNA: TGCAGCGTGTCCGACAGGGAGATCTATGGCTACACCTTC; CDR3 protein: CSVSDREIYGYTF
CDR3 length: 16; V gene: TRBV6-2/TRBV6-3; J gene: TRBJ2-2; D gene: TRBD1; clone size: .; CDR3 DNA: TGTGCCAGCAGTTATGGGGGACAGCCCAACACCGGGGAGCTGTTTTTT; CDR3 protein: CASSYGGQPNTGELFF
CDR3 length: 13; V gene: TRBV9; J gene: TRBJ1-5; D gene: .; clone size: .; CDR3 DNA: TGTGCCAGCAGCGTAGCCCACAATCAGCCCCAGCATTTT; CDR3 protein: CASSVAHNQPQHF
CDR3 length: 14; V gene: TRBV12-3/TRBV12-4; J gene: TRBJ2-7; D gene: .; clone size: .; CDR3 DNA: TGTGCCAGCAGTTTAAGGGCCGGGGGCCTCGAGCAGTACTTC; CDR3 protein: CASSLRAGGLEQYF
CDR3 length: 17; V gene: TRBV11-2; J gene: TRBJ1-1; D gene: TRBD1; clone size: .; CDR3 DNA: TGTGCCAGCAGCTTAGCACCCGGGACAGGGTGGAACACTGAAGCTTTCTTT; CDR3 protein: CASSLAPGTGWNTEAFF
CDR3 length: 15; V gene: TRBV4-1; J gene: TRBJ2-5; D gene: TRBD2; clone size: .; CDR3 DNA: TGCGCCAGCAGCCAAATTCGCCTAGCGGAAGAGACCCAGTACTTC; CDR3 protein: CASSQIRLAEETQYF
CDR3 length: 16; V gene: TRBV12-3/TRBV12-4; J gene: TRBJ2-2; D gene: TRBD2; clone size: .; CDR3 DNA: TGTGCCAGCAGTTTAGCGCTTTATAGCGGGGACGGGGAGCTGTTTTTT; CDR3 protein: CASSLALYSGDGELFF
CDR3 length: 15; V gene: TRBV7-2; J gene: TRBJ1-6; D gene: TRBD1; clone size: .; CDR3 DNA: TGTGCCAGCAGCACCCGACAGGGATGGGTTTCACCCCTCCACTTT; CDR3 protein: CASSTRQGWVSPLHF
CDR3 length: 13; V gene: TRBV10-2; J gene: TRBJ2-7; D gene: .; clone size: .; CDR3 DNA: TGCGCCAGCAGTCACCCGAACCGTAGAGAGCAGTACTTC; CDR3 protein: CASSHPNRREQYF
CDR3 length: 12; V gene: TRBV7-6; J gene: TRBJ2-5; D gene: .; clone size: .; CDR3 DNA: TGTGCCAGCCTTCCCCAGGGTGGGACCCAGTACTTC; CDR3 protein: CASLPQGGTQYF
CDR3 length: 14; V gene: TRBV4-1; J gene: TRBJ1-2; D gene: .; clone size: .; CDR3 DNA: TGCGCCAGCAGCCAAGGACTATTGACATCTGGCTACACCTTC; CDR3 protein: CASSQGLLTSGYTF